This TCR beta chain stems from a study of T and B cells in COVID-19 patients (TCRdb year 2020). About the full investigation: Using TRB and IGH repertoire sequencing of peripheral blood, the study characterized adaptive immunity in COVID-19 patients who had active infection or had recovered. Median age was around 35 years in the recovered cohort versus about 68 years in the active-infection cohort. Comorbidities linked to unfavorable COVID-19 outcome were present in about 90% of the roughly 20 patients in the active-infection cohort. Over 8 million TCR sequences were analysed from a TCR and BCR sequence repository that comprised a few dozen patients and 65 or so time points. Critical illness requiring mechanical ventilation or ECMO was present in about 65% of the roughly 20 patients in the active-infection cohort. As many as 9 follow-up blood samples were taken per patient, and some of the samples covered different disease stages within the same individual. The recovered cohort included approximately 18 patients who contributed some 21 samples, and most of those patients had mild to moderate COVID-19 that was managed on an outpatient basis. An age-matched reference group of under 40 healthy donors negative for COVID-19 antibodies served as the comparison for repertoire analyses. A couple of patients were in both the active and recovered cohorts because samples existed from active disease and from after recovery.

This clonotype is characterized as medium-sized (0.01 to 0.1%). What this receptor recognizes is not known. The sample holds no much larger clone one base away, and base qualities are not on file. Sequencer: Illumina MiSeq. Multiplex PCR with BIOMED2 TRB-A/B primer pools was used to amplify the TRB rearrangements. Two consecutive PCRs added Illumina-compatible adapters and 7-nucleotide sample barcodes to the amplicons. All library PCRs used Phusion HS II polymerase. The amplicons were purified from gel with the NucleoSpin Gel and PCR Clean-up kit, measured on Qubit, and then pooled at approximately 3.8 nM. Amplicon pool quality was checked on an Agilent 2100 Bioanalyzer before Illumina next-generation sequencing. From the authors' description of their analysis: MiXCR 3.0.8 with the default MiXCR reference library was used to annotate TRB rearrangements. Non-productive reads and sequences with fewer than 2 reads were removed, and each unique CDR3 nucleotide sequence was counted as one clone. Clonality, diversity, richness and V-J gene usage were calculated in R 3.5.1. GLIPH2 was used for TCR clustering by CDR3 similarity, and generation probabilities were calculated by OLGA. GLIPH2 clusters were kept only when the clusters contained at least four unique TCR clonotypes present in at least three individuals. Using fastp at Q25 and MiXCR, TCRdb reprocessed the public reads and kept productive beta chains. Every entry covers one CDR3 protein and lists the most common genes and DNA from its rows. The V and J calls were determined by TCRdb, not by the authors. Within this sample are around 5,200 distinct CDR3 sequences, with 15% to 20% of them counted one time only. The ten most abundant clones make up less than 7.5% of the sample.

Overall study outcomes, separate from this receptor: Specific T cell subsets (CD4+/Treg/CD8+) and sorted SARS-CoV-2-responsive or tetramer+ T cells had not yet been sequenced, and these experiments were ongoing. In active COVID-19, TRB repertoires were highly clonal, while at recovery, diversity and richness increased above the levels seen in healthy donors. The reported TCR clusters were said to need prospective validation before any clinical use. A total of approximately 2,300 exclusive TCR clusters, including some 30 low-pGen clusters, were found in the recovered cohort. Blood samples from mildly ill patients during symptoms and early samples from severe cases were scarce. The cohort was judged too small for assessing how HLA contributes to COVID-19 susceptibility or severity. Strongly skewed TRBV/TRBJ gene usage was reported in patients with COVID-19.

V and J are trimmed by 5 bases and 2 bases, and the gene matches miss 9 bases of the junction. Counted from cysteine to phenylalanine, this CDR3 has 18 amino acids. Just the 54-base CDR3 DNA is kept, in frame starting at base 1. The CDR1 and CDR2 encoded by the germline V gene (reference sequence) are SEHNR and FQNEAQ. Genomic DNA extracted from blood was used in amounts of about 240-550 ng for amplification of TRB repertoires. The source of this sequence is a human donor who had recovered from COVID-19. This chain is built from TRBV7-9 and TRBJ2-3, and 14 junctional nucleotides match TRBD2. The source material was blood. The encoded CDR3 is CASSPPGLAGANTDTQYF. The DNA sequence reads TGTGCCAGCAGCCCCCCGGGACTAGCGGGGGCAAACACAGATACGCAGTATTTT.